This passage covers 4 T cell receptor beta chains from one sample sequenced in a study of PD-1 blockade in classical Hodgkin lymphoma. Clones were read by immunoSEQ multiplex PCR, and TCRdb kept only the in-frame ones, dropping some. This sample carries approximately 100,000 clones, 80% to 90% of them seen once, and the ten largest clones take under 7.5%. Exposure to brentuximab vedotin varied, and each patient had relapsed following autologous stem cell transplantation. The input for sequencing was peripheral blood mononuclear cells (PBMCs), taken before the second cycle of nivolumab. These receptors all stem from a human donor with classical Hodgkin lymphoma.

The CDR3 nucleotides are TGTGCCAGCAAAACTCGGACAGAAAACAATCAGCCCCAGCATTTT. Translating gives CASKTRTENNQPQHF. The chain links TRBV2 to TRBJ1-5, with D possibly matching TRBD1 (6 bases). Trimming took off 7 bases at V and 3 bases at J, with 16 bases between the two ends. The CDR3 runs 15 residues. Germline values: CDR1 SNHLY, CDR2 FYNNEI.

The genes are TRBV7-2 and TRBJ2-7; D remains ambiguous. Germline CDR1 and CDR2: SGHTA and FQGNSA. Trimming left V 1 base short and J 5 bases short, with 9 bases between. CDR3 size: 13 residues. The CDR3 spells CASSLVQFDEQYF. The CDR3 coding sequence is TGTGCCAGCAGCTTAGTACAGTTCGACGAGCAGTACTTC. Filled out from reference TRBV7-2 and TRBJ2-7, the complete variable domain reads GAGVSQSPSNKVTEKGKDVELRCDPISGHTALYWYRQSLGQGLEFLIYFQGNSAPDKSGLPSDRFSAERTGGSVSTLTIQRTQQEDSAVYLCASSLVQFDEQYFGPGTRLTVT.

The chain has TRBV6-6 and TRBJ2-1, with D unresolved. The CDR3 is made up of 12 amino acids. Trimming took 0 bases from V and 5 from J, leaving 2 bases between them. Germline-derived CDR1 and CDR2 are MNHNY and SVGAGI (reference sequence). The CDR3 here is CASSYSDNEQFF. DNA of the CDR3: TGTGCCAGCAGTTACTCGGACAATGAGCAGTTCTTC.

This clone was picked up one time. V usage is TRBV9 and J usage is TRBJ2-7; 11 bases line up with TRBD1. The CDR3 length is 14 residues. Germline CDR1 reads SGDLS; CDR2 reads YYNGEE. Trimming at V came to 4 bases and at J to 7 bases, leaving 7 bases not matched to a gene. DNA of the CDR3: TGTGCCAGCAGCAGGACAGGGGGCGGACAAGAGCAGTACTTC. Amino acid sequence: CASSRTGGGQEQYF.